This T cell receptor (beta chain) was identified in a study of T-cell memory formation after mild COVID-19. This clonotype was counted a few times. Its antigen is as yet unknown. Study-wide results and caveats: Among CD4+ contracting clones, most were CM and EM, and CD8+ ones EMRA.

TCRdb re-called the 5' RACE reads with MiXCR, one entry per CDR3 protein. Of 300,000 or so distinct CDR3 sequences detected, 15% to 20% appear once; the ten largest clones hold approximately 25%. The sample comprised PBMCs or a T cell subset sorted from them (not recorded which). The TCR originated in a man aged 18 to 35 who had mild COVID-19 (a few samples of this study predate the infection). Cell type and time point are not known.

The CDR3 spells CASSLRAGWSSPGELFF. CDR3 DNA sequence: TGTGCCAGCAGCCTCCGGGCGGGCTGGTCGTCACCCGGGGAGCTGTTTTTT. This chain links TRBV3-1 with TRBJ2-2; the D gene is possibly TRBD2 (5 bases). CDR1 and CDR2 from the germline V gene are LGHDT and YNNKEL (reference sequence). The V gene lost 4 bases and the J gene lost 6 bases, with 21 bases spanning the gap. This CDR3 has 17 amino acids. The entire variable domain, with the rest obtained from reference TRBV3-1 and TRBJ2-2, is as follows: DTAVSQTPKYLVTQMGNDKSIKCEQNLGHDTMYWYKQDSKKFLKIMFSYNNKELIINETVPNRFSPKSPDKAHLNLHINSLELGDSAVYFCASSLRAGWSSPGELFFGEGSRLTVL.